This TCR beta chain was sequenced for a study of beta chain features in type 1 diabetes (dated by TCRdb to 2017 to 2018). Background for the entire study: Mean age, gender distribution, total cell number and subset yield did not differ between patients and healthy donors. A total of over 95,000,000 sorted cells were examined across all samples, and RNA yield correlated strongly with the number of cells per subset. In the study, TCRB repertoires of sorted circulating CD4+ T cell subsets from recently diagnosed type 1 diabetes patients were compared with those of matched healthy donors. Naive and central memory subsets were obtained from all 30 or so donors, but regulatory and stem cell-like memory subsets were isolated from only 8 patients and about eight healthy donors.

Remarks on this clone: The specificity of this receptor is unknown. Qualities for individual bases were not recorded, and no much larger clone is one base off.

A distance of 10 bases separates the germline ends of V and J, which lose 6 bases and 1 base respectively. The CDR3 runs 15 amino acids, cysteine and phenylalanine included. CDR3 DNA is the only sequence kept; it has 45 bases, read in frame from the first base. From the germline V gene, CDR1 is SNHLY and CDR2 is FYNNEI. The High Capacity cDNA Reverse Transcription Kit was used to reverse transcribe all of the isolated RNA, meaning that expressed TCRB transcripts were what got sequenced. Naive, central memory and regulatory T cell samples underwent deep immunoSEQ sequencing, averaging around 4 million total reads per sample. Sorted cells were lysed in RLT buffer, and RNA was extracted using DNase-treated RNeasy Micro or Mini kits according to cell number. To prevent cross-contamination, every cell subset was processed on its own, while patient and healthy donor samples were processed together. The immunoSEQ multiplex PCR was used to amplify TCRB sequences from cDNA, generating 87-bp fragments that spanned the CDR3 region. Sequencing of the amplicons was performed on the Illumina HiSeq platform. The study's processing was this. Synthetic template baselines were used to correct PCR bias computationally, reads within Hamming distance 2 were collapsed, and singletons that could not be merged were discarded. Reads were aligned against IMGT to assign V, D and J genes, CDR3 length and insertions or deletions at six rearrangement sites. Within each subset, clonotype counts were normalized to sorted cell number, after which true diversity and Gini coefficients were computed with the tcR R package. Repertoire sharing was quantified using the overlap coefficient calculated on TCRB nucleotide sequences. Out-of-frame TCRB sequences from naive cells were analyzed to stand in for the pre-selection repertoire. TCRdb limited this immuneACCESS table to in-frame rearrangements with V and J called. A share of clones is missing; checked studies link under half to unresolved V genes, and the rest is unexplained. The V and J calls and clone size come from that table; D and trimming were worked out from the DNA. This sample comprises roughly 700,000 clones, over 10% of them detected only once. The ten largest clones add up to around 0.022% of the sample.

A single peripheral blood draw of approximately 0.11 L on average was collected from each donor into heparinised tubes. A BD FACSAria II and a panel including CD45RO, CCR7, CD25, CD127, CD95 and CD27 were used to sort naive, central memory, regulatory and stem cell-like memory CD4+ T cells. Purity was above 98% for every sorted population. Right away, PBMCs were isolated by Lymphoprep density gradient centrifugation and were stained directly, with no culture step. So that batch effects would be minimized, each experiment stained and sorted samples in pairs, pairing one healthy donor with one patient. Broad study findings and their caveats: Sequencing cDNA rather than genomic DNA could over-represent highly expressing activated cells, although activation and CD3 levels did not differ between groups. At VDJ recombination sites, patients with type 1 diabetes made fewer insertions and deleted more nucleotides, a pattern implying thymic rearrangement abnormalities. A moderate but significant shortening of TCRB CDR3 length was observed in type 1 diabetes patients in all four CD4+ subsets. Naive, central memory and regulatory TCRB repertoires appeared to be more similar among patients than among healthy donors. Because small numbers of individuals were included in the HLA sub-analyses, any influence of HLA type on TCRB rearrangement was left unresolved. PCR might favor shorter templates, but patient and control samples were amplified and corrected together, so any skew would affect both groups equally.

Sequenced sample: naive CD4+ T cells from blood. The cell subset or site tag for this specimen amounts to: true naive CD4+ T cells. The receptor's source is a man younger than 35 with type 1 diabetes. The V gene is TRBV2 and the J gene is TRBJ2-6; tentative D gene TRBD1, with 5 bases matching. In nucleotides, the sequence is TGTGCCAGCAGCCTACAGGCTTCTGGGGCCAACGTCCTGACTTTC. Its protein is CASSLQASGANVLTF.